The 14 T cell receptor beta chains presented below share a single source sample, sequenced in a study of T cell changes during pregnancy in multiple sclerosis. The protocol was immunoSEQ multiplex PCR, while the TCRdb copy is restricted to in-frame clones and leaves out a portion. The sample includes approximately 69,000 clones, 91% seen only once; the top ten take about 0.3%. The sample in question was CD4+ T cells from peripheral blood mononuclear cells, obtained in the third trimester of pregnancy. Source of these receptors: a female donor in good health, enrolled as a control in a pregnancy study.

This clone was picked up one time. The CDR3 is CASREGETDEKLFF. DNA of the CDR3: TGTGCCAGTAGGGAGGGAGAGACTGATGAAAAACTGTTTTTT. The rearrangement uses TRBV19 and TRBJ1-4; no firm D call. CDR1 is LNHDA and CDR2 is SQIVND in the germline V gene (reference sequence). The CDR3 runs 14 residues. V was shortened by 6 bases and J by 6 bases, with 14 bases between the two germline ends.

The J gene is TRBJ2-7, the V gene TRBV13; TRBD1 aligns across 8 bases. There are 14 residues in the CDR3. Looked up from germline, CDR1 is PRHDT and CDR2 is FYEKMQ (reference sequence). The ends lost 5 bases at V and 3 bases at J; junction bases unmatched: 6. The CDR3 nucleotides are TGTGCCAGCAGCAGGACAGGGAGCCTCTACGAGCAGTACTTC. This gives the protein CASSRTGSLYEQYF.

In this sample, this clone turned up once. The chain uses TRBV9 and TRBJ1-2; D gene uncertain. Germline-derived CDR1 and CDR2 are SGDLS and YYNGEE. V was trimmed by 5 bases and J by 5 bases, leaving 7 bases between them. CDR3 length: 11 residues. This chain's CDR3 is CASSSAYGYTF. CDR3 bases: TGTGCCAGCAGTTCAGCGTATGGCTACACCTTC.

The V call is TRBV6-1, the J call TRBJ1-5; D remains ambiguous. Trimming left V 6 bases short and J 4 bases short, with 10 bases between. The V gene's germline CDR1 is MNHNS and CDR2 SASEGT. The CDR3 covers 13 residues. The DNA of the CDR3 is TGTGCCAGCAGCGAGACACCTAATCAGCCCCAGCATTTT. Protein product: CASSETPNQPQHF.

The CDR3 DNA reads as TGTGCCAGTAGTATGTTACTAGGGACTTCGGCCGTCGGAGCTGAAGCTTTCTTT. It yields the protein CASSMLLGTSAVGAEAFF. The rearrangement links TRBV19 to TRBJ1-1; tentative D call: TRBD1 (5 bases). Germline assignment: CDR1 LNHDA and CDR2 SQIVND (reference sequence). CDR3 length equals 18 residues. Trimming stripped 3 bases from V and 6 bases from J, with 26 bases between.

The chain uses TRBV7-3 and TRBJ1-2; 10 nucleotides match TRBD1. The J segment lost 6 bases and the V segment lost 0 bases, leaving 1 base of the junction unmatched. CDR3 length: 14 amino acids. Germline assignment: CDR1 SGHTA and CDR2 FQGTGA. The CDR3 DNA reads as TGTGCCAGCAGCTTAACGGGACAGGGGAATGGCTACACCTTC. As protein: CASSLTGQGNGYTF.

CDR3 amino acids: CASSYSQGSGYEQYF. In DNA, the CDR3 is TGTGCCAGCAGTTACTCTCAGGGCTCGGGTTACGAGCAGTACTTC. The rearrangement joins TRBV6-5 to TRBJ2-7; TRBD1 might be the D (5 bases). The V gene's germline CDR1 is MNHEY and CDR2 SVGAGI. V gave up 0 bases and J gave up 4 bases, with 13 bases separating them. The CDR3 totals 15 residues.

V and J are TRBV7-6 and TRBJ1-2, with unresolved D. Germline CDR1 reads SGHVS; CDR2 reads FNYEAQ. There are 16 residues in the CDR3. Trimming shortened V by 5 bases and J by 3 bases, and 19 bases separated the two germline ends. In DNA form, the CDR3 reads TGTGCCAGCAGCCATACCTCGGGAGGGCGGGACTATGGCTACACCTTC. Translation gives CASSHTSGGRDYGYTF.

CDR3 coding DNA: TGTGCCAGCAGCTTAGGCGGGGGCCTGACCTACGAGCAGTACTTC. Protein product: CASSLGGGLTYEQYF. The chain carries TRBV7-9 and TRBJ2-7; D perhaps matches TRBD2 (7 bases). V gave up 1 base and J gave up 2 bases, with 12 bases separating them. This CDR3 is 15 amino acids long. Germline values: CDR1 SEHNR, CDR2 FQNEAQ (reference sequence).

This clone was observed once. The chain is built from TRBV11-2 and TRBJ2-7; possibly TRBD2 for D (6 bases). The CDR3 has 16 residues. Trimming removed 3 bases at V and 0 bases at J, with 15 bases between. Per germline, CDR1 SGHAT and CDR2 FQNNGV. CDR3 nucleotides: TGTGCCAGCAGCTTCCGGGGACGGGGGAGCTCCTACGAGCAGTACTTC. It specifies CASSFRGRGSSYEQYF. Looking up the rest from reference TRBV11-2 and TRBJ2-7 gives the full variable domain: EAGVAQSPRYKIIEKRQSVAFWCNPISGHATLYWYQQILGQGPKLLIQFQNNGVVDDSQLPKDRFSAERLKGVDSTLKIQPAKLEDSAVYLCASSFRGRGSSYEQYFGPGTRLTVT.

The rearrangement joins TRBV9 to TRBJ2-3; perhaps TRBD2 as D (7 bases). This CDR3 comprises 17 residues. The V end lost 3 bases, the J end lost 5 bases, and 22 bases lay between the germline ends. Germline assignment: CDR1 SGDLS and CDR2 YYNGEE. CDR3 sequence (DNA): TGTGCCAGCAGCGCCCCGGGTGGGCGGGGGCGAGGAGATACGCAGTATTTT. Translated, it gives CASSAPGGRGRGDTQYF. Full variable domain (rest looked up from reference TRBV9 and TRBJ2-3): DSGVTQTPKHLITATGQRVTLRCSPRSGDLSVYWYQQSLDQGLQFLIQYYNGEERAKGNILERFSAQQFPDLHSELNLSSLELGDSALYFCASSAPGGRGRGDTQYFGPGTRLTVL.

The chain recombines TRBV2 with TRBJ1-6; TRBD1 matches at 8 bases. The V gene end was trimmed by 6 bases and the J gene end by 5 bases; junction bases not matched to a gene: 3. The length of the CDR3 is 14 residues. Germline assignment: CDR1 SNHLY and CDR2 FYNNEI. CDR3 amino acids: CASRTTGDNSPLHF. The CDR3 DNA sequence: TGTGCCAGCAGGACGACAGGGGATAATTCACCCCTCCACTTT.

This clone has a handful of counts. V gene TRBV6-1 combines with J gene TRBJ1-1; D not certain. CDR1 MNHNS and CDR2 SASEGT come from the germline V gene. This CDR3 contains 13 residues. Trimming left V 6 bases short and J 3 bases short, with 11 bases between. The CDR3 region is CASSAGEDTEAFF. In DNA form, the CDR3 reads TGTGCCAGCAGCGCCGGGGAGGACACTGAAGCTTTCTTT.

The table lists this clone with a few counts. The chain combines TRBV19 with TRBJ1-1; 10 bases are shared with TRBD1. CDR1 and CDR2 from the germline V gene are LNHDA and SQIVND (reference sequence). This CDR3 spans 15 amino acids. V shed 4 bases, J shed 5 bases, and the junction held 7 bases outside the gene matches. The CDR3 DNA is TGTGCCAGTAGTACTATACCGGGACAGGGGACTGAAGCTTTCTTT. It is translated as CASSTIPGQGTEAFF.